Listed here is a single T cell receptor beta chain. Its antigen is unknown. Profiles of TCR beta VDJ and CDR3 were generated from a genomic DNA template. TCRdb passed the reads through MiXCR, listing each CDR3 protein once. This table has 150,000 to 200,000 distinct CDR3 sequences, roughly 50% appearing once. Patients chosen for sequencing had CD8+CD57+ cells that had expanded, as shown by flow cytometry. With no exception, the patients had severe acquired aplastic anemia. This CDR3 comprises 16 residues. From germline, CDR1 is SGHAT and CDR2 FQDESV (reference sequence). The V gene lost 2 bases and the J gene lost 4 bases, with 12 bases spanning the gap. The sample is drawn from a study of CD8+CD57+ T cells in acquired aplastic anemia. Study-level points and caveats: Patients and controls had CD8+ Simpson's diversity values that were not significantly distinct. Comparison of patients with controls identified approximately 28 shared CD8+ CDR3 sequences.

This TCR was sampled from a human donor with aplastic anemia. The J gene is TRBJ2-6, the V gene TRBV11-1, with a weak D call TRBD1 (5 bases). Sequencing was performed on sorted CD4+, CD8+, or CD8+CD57+ T cells (not recorded which) from PBMCs. The CDR3 nucleotides are TGTGCCAGCAGCTTACCCGGTGGGGCAGGGGCCAACGTCCTGACTTTC. It encodes CASSLPGGAGANVLTF.